This T cell receptor beta chain is drawn from a study of Graves' ophthalmopathy and Graves' hyperthyroidism. The CDR3 spans 15 residues. CDR1 is SEHNR, CDR2 FQNEAQ, per germline (reference sequence). A word on this clonotype: A read error may account for a junction end that differs from germline.

The TCR beta CDR3 regions underwent amplification from RNA transcripts. HTBI primers served in a first-round RT-PCR, which a second-round multiplex PCR followed. In TCRdb, the multiplex PCR reads were re-called with MiXCR into one record per CDR3 protein. The table records over 450,000 distinct CDR3 sequences, approximately 14% of them present only once. This TCR derives from a woman aged 30 to 39 with Graves' ophthalmopathy. This chain uses TRBV7-9 with TRBJ1-1; D is uncertain. The sequencing sample was made of blood. CDR3 in DNA: TGTGCCAGCAGCCTAGCTTTTGGGCCTGGCACTGAAGCTTTCTTT. The encoded protein is CASSLAFGPGTEAFF.